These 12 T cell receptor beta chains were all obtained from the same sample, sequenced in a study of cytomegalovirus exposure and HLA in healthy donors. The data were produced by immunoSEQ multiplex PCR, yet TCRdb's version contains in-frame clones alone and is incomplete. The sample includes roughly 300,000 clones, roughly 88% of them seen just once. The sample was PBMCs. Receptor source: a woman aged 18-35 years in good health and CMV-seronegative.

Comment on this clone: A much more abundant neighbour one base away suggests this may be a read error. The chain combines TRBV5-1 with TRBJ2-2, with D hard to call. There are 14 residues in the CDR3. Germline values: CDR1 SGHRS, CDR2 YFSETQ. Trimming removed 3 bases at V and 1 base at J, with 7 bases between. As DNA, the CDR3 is TGCGCCAGCAGCTCCGACATGAACACCGGGGAGCTGTTTTTT. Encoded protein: CASSSDMNTGELFF.

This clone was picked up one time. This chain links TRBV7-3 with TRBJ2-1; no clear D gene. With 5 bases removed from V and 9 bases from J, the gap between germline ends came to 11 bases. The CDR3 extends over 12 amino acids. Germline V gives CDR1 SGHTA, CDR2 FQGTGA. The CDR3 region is CASSQNFREQFF. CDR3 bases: TGTGCCAGCAGCCAAAACTTCCGTGAGCAGTTCTTC.

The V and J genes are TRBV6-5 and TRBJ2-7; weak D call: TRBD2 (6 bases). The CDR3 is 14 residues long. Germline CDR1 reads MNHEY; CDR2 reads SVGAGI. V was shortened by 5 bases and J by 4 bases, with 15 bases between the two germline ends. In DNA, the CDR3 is TGTGCCAGCAGTCAAGCGGGCGGATCTTACGAGCAGTACTTC. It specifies CASSQAGGSYEQYF.

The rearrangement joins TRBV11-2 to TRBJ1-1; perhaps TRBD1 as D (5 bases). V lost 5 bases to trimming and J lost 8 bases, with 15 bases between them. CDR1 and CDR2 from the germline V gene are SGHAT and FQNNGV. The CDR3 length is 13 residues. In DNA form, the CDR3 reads TGTGCCAGCAGCAGGTGGGGGGAGGGGGAAGCTTTCTTT. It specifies CASSRWGEGEAFF.

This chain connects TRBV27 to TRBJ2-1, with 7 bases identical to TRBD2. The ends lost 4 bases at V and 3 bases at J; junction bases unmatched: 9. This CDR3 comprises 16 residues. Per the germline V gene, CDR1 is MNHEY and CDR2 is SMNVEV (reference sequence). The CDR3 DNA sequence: TGTGCCAGCAGTTGGAGGGCGGGAGACGGCTACAATGAGCAGTTCTTC. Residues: CASSWRAGDGYNEQFF.

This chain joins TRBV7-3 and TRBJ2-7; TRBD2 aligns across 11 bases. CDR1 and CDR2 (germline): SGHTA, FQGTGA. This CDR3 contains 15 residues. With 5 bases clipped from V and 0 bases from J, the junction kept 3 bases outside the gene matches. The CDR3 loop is CASSIAGGPSYEQYF. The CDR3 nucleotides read TGTGCCAGCAGCATAGCGGGAGGGCCCTCCTACGAGCAGTACTTC. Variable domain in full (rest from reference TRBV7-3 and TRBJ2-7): GAGVSQTPSNKVTEKGKYVELRCDPISGHTALYWYRQSLGQGPEFLIYFQGTGAADDSGLPNDRFFAVRPEGSVSTLKIQRTERGDSAVYLCASSIAGGPSYEQYFGPGTRLTVT.

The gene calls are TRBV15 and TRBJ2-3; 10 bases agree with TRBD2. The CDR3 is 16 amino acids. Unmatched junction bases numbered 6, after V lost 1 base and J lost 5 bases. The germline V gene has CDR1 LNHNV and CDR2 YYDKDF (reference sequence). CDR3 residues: CATSRALAGELDTQYF. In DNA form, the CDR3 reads TGTGCCACCAGCAGAGCGCTAGCGGGAGAATTAGATACGCAGTATTTT.

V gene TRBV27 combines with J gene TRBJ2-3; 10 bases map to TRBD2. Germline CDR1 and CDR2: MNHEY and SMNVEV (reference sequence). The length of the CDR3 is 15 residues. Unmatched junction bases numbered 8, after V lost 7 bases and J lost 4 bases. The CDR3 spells CASTRLAGVSDTQYF. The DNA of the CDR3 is TGTGCCAGCACCCGTCTAGCGGGAGTCTCAGATACGCAGTATTTT.

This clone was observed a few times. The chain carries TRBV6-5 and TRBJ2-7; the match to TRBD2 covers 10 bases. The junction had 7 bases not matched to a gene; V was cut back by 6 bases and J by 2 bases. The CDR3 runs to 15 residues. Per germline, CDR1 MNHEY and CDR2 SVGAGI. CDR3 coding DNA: TGTGCCAGCAGGGGGGGGACTAGCGCAACCTACGAGCAGTACTTC. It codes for CASRGGTSATYEQYF.

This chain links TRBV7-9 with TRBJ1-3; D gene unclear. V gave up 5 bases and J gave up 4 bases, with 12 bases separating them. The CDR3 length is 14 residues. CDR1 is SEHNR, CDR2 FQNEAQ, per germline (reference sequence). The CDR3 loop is CASSRYPPGNTIYF. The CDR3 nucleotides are TGTGCCAGCAGCCGCTACCCACCAGGAAACACCATATATTTT.

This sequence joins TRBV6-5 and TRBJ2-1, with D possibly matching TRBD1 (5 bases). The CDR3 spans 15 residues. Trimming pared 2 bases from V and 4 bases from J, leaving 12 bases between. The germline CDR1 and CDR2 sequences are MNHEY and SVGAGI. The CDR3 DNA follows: TGTGCCAGCAGTTACGAGAAGGGGCGTTACAATGAGCAGTTCTTC. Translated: CASSYEKGRYNEQFF.

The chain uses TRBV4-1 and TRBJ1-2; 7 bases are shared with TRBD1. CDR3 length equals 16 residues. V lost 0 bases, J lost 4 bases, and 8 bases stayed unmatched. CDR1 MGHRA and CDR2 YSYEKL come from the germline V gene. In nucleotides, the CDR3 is TGCGCCAGCAGCCAAGATTTAGGGACAGTAGCCTATGGCTACACCTTC. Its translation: CASSQDLGTVAYGYTF.